A selection of T cell receptor beta chains follows, all from one sample in a study of post-analysis software for immune sequencing data. Each CDR3 protein is one row after TCRdb ran MiXCR on the PCR reads. The repertoire holds about 760,000 distinct CDR3 sequences, with approximately 30% as singletons. Material for sequencing was blood. Receptors originate from a girl under 18 with multiple sclerosis. The CDR3 runs from the conserved cysteine through the conserved F or W. The order of the fields is D gene, J gene, clone size, V gene, CDR3 protein, CDR3 DNA. D genes are given only for firm matches. The size field is filled for only some rows; it gives once, few, many or a size class.

NA	TRBJ2-3	NA	TRBV3-1	CASSQLLTDTQYF	TGTGCCAGCAGCCAACTATTGACAGATACGCAGTATTTT
NA	TRBJ2-5	few	TRBV5-1	CASSPNPPGSDGQETQYF	TGCGCCAGCAGTCCTAACCCGCCAGGGTCGGATGGGCAAGAGACCCAGTACTTC
NA	TRBJ2-1	NA	TRBV28	CASSLGRGHEQFF	TGTGCCAGCAGTTTAGGCAGGGGTCATGAGCAGTTCTTC
TRBD2	TRBJ2-3	NA	TRBV5-1	CASSLWLAGGDTQYF	TGCGCCAGCAGCTTGTGGCTAGCGGGAGGGGATACGCAGTATTTT
TRBD2	TRBJ2-1	many	TRBV6-5	CASYPLAGGNYNEQFF	TGTGCCAGTTACCCCTTAGCGGGAGGCAACTACAATGAGCAGTTCTTC
NA	TRBJ2-7	many	TRBV27	CASSLQGTYEQYF	TGTGCCAGCAGTTTACAGGGGACCTACGAGCAGTACTTC
NA	TRBJ1-2	NA	TRBV28	CASSLSGVYYGYTF	TGTGCCAGCAGTTTATCAGGAGTCTACTATGGCTACACCTTC
NA	TRBJ1-2	NA	TRBV6-5	CASSPSVWGEDYGYTF	TGTGCCAGCAGCCCCTCGGTTTGGGGGGAAGACTATGGCTACACCTTC
NA	TRBJ2-7	NA	TRBV20-1	CSARDPLGTPYEQYF	TGCAGTGCTAGAGATCCGCTGGGAACCCCCTACGAGCAGTACTTC
NA	TRBJ2-5	NA	TRBV10-3	CAIGSTGTFQETQYF	TGTGCCATCGGATCCACAGGGACCTTCCAAGAGACCCAGTACTTC
NA	TRBJ1-1	few	TRBV24-1	CATRGKSGRGNTEAFF	TGTGCCACCAGAGGCAAATCGGGACGGGGGAACACTGAAGCTTTCTTT
TRBD2	TRBJ2-5	few	TRBV4-1	CASSQDWASGVIGETQYF	TGCGCCAGCAGCCAAGACTGGGCTAGCGGGGTAATTGGGGAGACCCAGTACTTC
NA	TRBJ2-7	NA	TRBV10-3	CAISESPQPPYERYF	TGTGCCATCAGTGAGTCACCACAGCCACCCTACGAGCGGTACTTC
TRBD2	TRBJ2-5	NA	TRBV5-5	CASSSPRGGGSVTQYF	TGTGCCAGCAGCTCCCCCCGGGGGGGCGGGTCAGTGACCCAGTACTTC
NA	TRBJ1-1	few	TRBV6-4	CASRGETEAFF	TGTGCCAGCAGGGGGGAGACTGAAGCTTTCTTT
TRBD2	TRBJ2-1	NA	TRBV27	CASSLLTSGGSGEQFF	TGTGCCAGCAGTCTCTTGACTAGCGGAGGGTCGGGTGAGCAGTTCTTC
TRBD2	TRBJ2-1	NA	TRBV28	CAAVRGDSYNEQFF	TGTGCCGCCGTTCGGGGGGACTCCTACAATGAGCAGTTCTTC
NA	TRBJ2-7	NA	TRBV6-5	CASSYGLLATYEQYF	TGTGCCAGCAGTTACGGACTCCTCGCTACCTACGAGCAGTACTTC
NA	TRBJ2-5	few	TRBV11-2	CASSPYIAVQETQYF	TGTGCCAGCAGCCCTTACATAGCGGTCCAAGAGACCCAGTACTTC
NA	TRBJ1-1	NA	TRBV20-1	CSARGPPGGAEAFF	TGCAGTGCTAGAGGCCCCCCGGGGGGGGCTGAAGCTTTCTTT
NA	TRBJ2-7	NA	TRBV7-2	CAGSLLQGYEQYF	TGTGCCGGCAGCTTATTACAGGGTTACGAGCAGTACTTC
NA	TRBJ1-6	few	TRBV9	CASSVGVGQGGDSPLHF	TGTGCCAGCAGCGTCGGAGTTGGGCAGGGAGGCGATTCACCCCTCCACTTT
TRBD1	TRBJ1-2	many	TRBV12-3/TRBV12-4	CASSSQGAGYGYTF	TGTGCCAGCAGTTCCCAGGGGGCTGGCTATGGCTACACCTTC
NA	TRBJ1-2	NA	TRBV6-1	CASSLRGGPRGYTF	TGTGCCAGCAGTCTCCGAGGGGGACCTCGCGGCTACACCTTC
NA	TRBJ1-1	few	TRBV7-9	CASSLALVSTGAFF	TGTGCCAGCAGCTTAGCGTTGGTCTCGACGGGGGCTTTCTTT
NA	TRBJ1-6	NA	TRBV6-5	CASRRQVYNSPLHF	TGTGCCAGCAGGAGACAGGTCTATAATTCACCCCTCCACTTT
NA	TRBJ2-7	NA	TRBV10-3	CAISPPGLQSSYEQYF	TGTGCCATCAGCCCCCCGGGACTCCAAAGCTCCTACGAGCAGTACTTC
NA	TRBJ1-4	NA	TRBV6-5	CASSYSTSVEKLFF	TGTGCCAGCAGTTACTCTACAAGTGTCGAAAAACTGTTTTTT
TRBD2	TRBJ2-3	many	TRBV7-2	CASSLGGSDTQYF	TGCGCCAGCAGCCTGGGAGGGTCAGATACGCAGTATTTT
TRBD1	TRBJ2-3	NA	TRBV3-1	CASSQAPTGGFSDTQYF	TGTGCCAGCAGCCAAGCTCCGACAGGGGGATTCTCAGATACGCAGTATTTT
NA	TRBJ2-3	NA	TRBV6-5	CASRYGGSRDTQYF	TGTGCCAGCAGGTACGGCGGGTCCCGAGATACGCAGTATTTT
TRBD2	TRBJ2-1	few	TRBV7-9	CASSLGAGGPGNEQFF	TGTGCCAGCAGCTTAGGGGCGGGAGGCCCCGGGAATGAGCAGTTCTTC
TRBD2	TRBJ2-1	NA	TRBV7-9	CASSRGTSGSDNEQFF	TGTGCCAGCAGCAGAGGGACTAGCGGGAGCGACAATGAGCAGTTCTTC
TRBD2	TRBJ2-1	NA	TRBV7-9	CASSSSSLAGSYNEQFF	TGTGCCAGCAGCTCGTCTTCTTTAGCGGGAAGCTACAATGAGCAGTTCTTC
NA	TRBJ2-7	few	TRBV5-5	CASSYFSGPGHYEQYF	TGTGCCAGCAGCTACTTTAGTGGGCCAGGCCACTACGAGCAGTACTTC
NA	TRBJ2-3	NA	TRBV7-6	CASSAQGTSYTDTQYF	TGTGCCAGCAGCGCCCAGGGGACTTCCTACACAGATACGCAGTATTTT
NA	TRBJ2-1	few	TRBV24-1	CATSDRQGMIDEQFF	TGTGCCACCAGTGATCGTCAAGGTATGATCGATGAGCAGTTCTTC
NA	TRBJ2-7	NA	TRBV4-1	CASSQVPVGNSYEQYF	TGCGCCAGCAGCCAAGTTCCAGTCGGGAACTCCTACGAGCAGTACTTC
NA	TRBJ2-7	many	TRBV6-6	CASRRTHEQYF	TGTGCCAGCAGACGTACTCACGAGCAGTACTTC
NA	TRBJ1-1	NA	TRBV7-9	CASSRGVAGNQGAFF	TGTGCCAGCAGCAGAGGGGTTGCAGGGAATCAGGGAGCTTTCTTT
TRBD1	TRBJ1-5	few	TRBV4-1	CASSQGWTGESNQPQHF	TGCGCCAGCAGCCAAGGCTGGACAGGGGAGAGCAATCAGCCCCAGCATTTT
NA	TRBJ2-7	few	TRBV28	CASSGSTGWYEQYF	TGTGCCAGCAGCGGATCCACGGGCTGGTACGAGCAGTACTTC
NA	TRBJ1-2	few	TRBV5-1	CASRLDGPNYGYTF	TGCGCCAGCAGGCTGGACGGACCTAACTATGGCTACACCTTC
NA	TRBJ2-7	NA	TRBV11-2	CTSSLTGRGHEQYF	TGTACCAGCAGCTTAACGGGTCGCGGCCACGAGCAGTACTTC